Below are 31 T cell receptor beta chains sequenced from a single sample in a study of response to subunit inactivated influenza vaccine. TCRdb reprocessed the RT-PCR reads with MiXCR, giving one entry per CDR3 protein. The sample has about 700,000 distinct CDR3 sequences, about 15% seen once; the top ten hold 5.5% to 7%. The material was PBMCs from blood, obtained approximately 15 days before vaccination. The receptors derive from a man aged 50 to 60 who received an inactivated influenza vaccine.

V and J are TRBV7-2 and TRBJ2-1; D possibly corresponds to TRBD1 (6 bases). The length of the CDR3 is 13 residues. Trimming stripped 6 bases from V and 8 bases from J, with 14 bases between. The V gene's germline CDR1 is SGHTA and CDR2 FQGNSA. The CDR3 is CASRSTGWDEQFF. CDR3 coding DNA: TGTGCCAGCAGATCCACAGGGTGGGATGAGCAGTTCTTC.

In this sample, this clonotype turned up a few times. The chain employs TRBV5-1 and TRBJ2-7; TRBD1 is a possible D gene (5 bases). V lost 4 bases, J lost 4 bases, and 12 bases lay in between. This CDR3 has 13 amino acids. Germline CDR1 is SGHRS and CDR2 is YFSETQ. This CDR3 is CASSRTPKYEQYF. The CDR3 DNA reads TGCGCCAGCAGCAGGACACCAAAGTACGAGCAGTACTTC.

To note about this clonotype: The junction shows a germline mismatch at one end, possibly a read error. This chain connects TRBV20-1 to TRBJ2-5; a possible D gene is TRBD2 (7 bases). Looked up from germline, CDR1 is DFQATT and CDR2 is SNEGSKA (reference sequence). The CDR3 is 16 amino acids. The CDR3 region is CSARALREALRGTQYF. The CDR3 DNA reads TGCAGTGCTAGAGCCCTACGGGAGGCCCTAAGGGGGACCCAGTATTTC.

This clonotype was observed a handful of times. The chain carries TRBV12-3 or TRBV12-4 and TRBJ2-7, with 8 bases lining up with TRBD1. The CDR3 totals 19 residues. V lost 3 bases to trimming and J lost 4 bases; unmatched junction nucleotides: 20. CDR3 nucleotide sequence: TGTGCCAGCAGTTTCGACCCGAATCAACGGACAGGGCCTCCTTACGAGCAGTACTTC. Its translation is CASSFDPNQRTGPPYEQYF.

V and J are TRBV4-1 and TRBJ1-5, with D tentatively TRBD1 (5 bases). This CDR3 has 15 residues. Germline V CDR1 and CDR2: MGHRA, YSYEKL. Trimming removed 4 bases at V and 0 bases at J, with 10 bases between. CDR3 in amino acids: CASSRMTDSNQPQHF. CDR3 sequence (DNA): TGCGCCAGCAGCCGCATGACAGATAGCAATCAGCCCCAGCATTTT.

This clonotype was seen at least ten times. CDR3 amino acids: CASSFSLFSAGNTEAFF. The CDR3 bases are TGTGCCAGCAGTTTTTCCCTGTTCTCCGCCGGGAACACTGAAGCTTTCTTT. The rearrangement uses TRBV12-3 or TRBV12-4 and TRBJ1-1; D is ambiguous. Trimming took 3 bases from V and 1 from J, leaving 18 bases between them. CDR3 length: 17 residues.

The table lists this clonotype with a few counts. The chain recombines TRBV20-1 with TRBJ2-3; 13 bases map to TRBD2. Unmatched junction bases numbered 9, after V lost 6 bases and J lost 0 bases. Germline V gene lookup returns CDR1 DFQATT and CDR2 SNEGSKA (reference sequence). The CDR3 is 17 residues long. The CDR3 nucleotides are TGCAGTGCCCCGGGACTAGCGGGATTAATTAGCACAGATACGCAGTATTTT. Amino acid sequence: CSAPGLAGLISTDTQYF.

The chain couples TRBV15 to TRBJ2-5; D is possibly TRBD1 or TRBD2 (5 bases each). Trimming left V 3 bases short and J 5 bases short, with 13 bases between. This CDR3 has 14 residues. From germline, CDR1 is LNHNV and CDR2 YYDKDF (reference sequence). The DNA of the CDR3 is TGTGCCACCAGCAGGTGGGACCGGCGGGAGACCCAGTACTTC. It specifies CATSRWDRRETQYF.

The CDR3 here is CAITEGGAEAFF. The CDR3 DNA reads as TGTGCCATCACCGAAGGGGGGGCTGAAGCTTTCTTT. The chain is built from TRBV10-3 and TRBJ1-1; tentative D call: TRBD1 (6 bases). The germline V and J ends were trimmed by 7 bases and 6 bases, with 12 bases remaining between them. The CDR3 runs 12 residues. Germline loops: CDR1 ENHRY, CDR2 SYGVKD.

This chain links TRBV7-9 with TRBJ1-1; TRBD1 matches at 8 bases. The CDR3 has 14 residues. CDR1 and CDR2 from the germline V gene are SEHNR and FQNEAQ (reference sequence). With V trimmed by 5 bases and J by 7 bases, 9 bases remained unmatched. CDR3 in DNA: TGTGCCAGCAGCAACTTTCAGGGGGCGGTTGAAGCTTTCTTT. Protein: CASSNFQGAVEAFF.

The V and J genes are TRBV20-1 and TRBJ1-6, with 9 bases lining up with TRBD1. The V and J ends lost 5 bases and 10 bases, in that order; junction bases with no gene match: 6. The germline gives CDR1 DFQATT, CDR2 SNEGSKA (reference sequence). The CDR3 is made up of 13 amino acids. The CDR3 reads CSAPETGGSPLHF. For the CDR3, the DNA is TGCAGTGCTCCCGAAACAGGGGGCTCACCCCTCCACTTT.

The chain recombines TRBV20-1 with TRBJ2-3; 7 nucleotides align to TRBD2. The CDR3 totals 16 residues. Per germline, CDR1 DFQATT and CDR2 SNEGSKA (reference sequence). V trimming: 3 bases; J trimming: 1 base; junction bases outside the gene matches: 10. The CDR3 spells CSARETRGVGTDTQYF. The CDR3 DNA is TGCAGTGCTAGGGAAACTCGGGGGGTCGGCACAGATACGCAGTATTTT.

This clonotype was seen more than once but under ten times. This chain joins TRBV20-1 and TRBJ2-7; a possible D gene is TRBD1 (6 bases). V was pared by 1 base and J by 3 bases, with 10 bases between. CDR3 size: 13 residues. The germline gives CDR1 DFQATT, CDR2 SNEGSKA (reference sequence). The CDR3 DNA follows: TGCAGTGCTAGAGGGACAGAAGACTACGAGCAGTACTTC. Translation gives CSARGTEDYEQYF.

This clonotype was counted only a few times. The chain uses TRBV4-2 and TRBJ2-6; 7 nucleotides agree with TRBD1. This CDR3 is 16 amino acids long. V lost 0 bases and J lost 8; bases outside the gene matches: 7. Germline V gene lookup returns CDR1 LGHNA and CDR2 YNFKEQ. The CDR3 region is CASSQDRRQGPNVLTF. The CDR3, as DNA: TGTGCCAGCAGCCAAGATCGGAGACAGGGACCCAACGTCCTGACTTTC.

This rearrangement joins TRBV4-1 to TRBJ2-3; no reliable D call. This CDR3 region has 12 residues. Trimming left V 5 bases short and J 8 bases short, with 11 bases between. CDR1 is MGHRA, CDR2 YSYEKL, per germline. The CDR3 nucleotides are TGCGCCAGCAGCGACCCAGAAGTTACGCAGTATTTT. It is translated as CASSDPEVTQYF.

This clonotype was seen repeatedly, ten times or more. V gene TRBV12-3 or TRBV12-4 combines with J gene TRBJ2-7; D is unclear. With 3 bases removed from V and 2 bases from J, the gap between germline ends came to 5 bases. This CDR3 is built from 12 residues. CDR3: CASSLYPYEQYF. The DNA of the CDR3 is TGTGCCAGCAGTTTGTACCCCTACGAGCAGTACTTC.

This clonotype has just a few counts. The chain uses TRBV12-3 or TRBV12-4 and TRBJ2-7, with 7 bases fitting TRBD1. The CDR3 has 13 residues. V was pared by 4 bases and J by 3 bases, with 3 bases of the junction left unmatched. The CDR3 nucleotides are TGTGCCAGCAGTTACGGGACAGTCTACGAGCAGTACTTC. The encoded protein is CASSYGTVYEQYF.

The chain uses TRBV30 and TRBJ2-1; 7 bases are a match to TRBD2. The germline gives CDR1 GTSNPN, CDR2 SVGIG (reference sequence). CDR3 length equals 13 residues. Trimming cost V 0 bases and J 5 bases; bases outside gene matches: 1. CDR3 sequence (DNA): TGTGCCTGGAGTGTGCGGGGGAACAATGAGCAGTTCTTC. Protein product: CAWSVRGNNEQFF.

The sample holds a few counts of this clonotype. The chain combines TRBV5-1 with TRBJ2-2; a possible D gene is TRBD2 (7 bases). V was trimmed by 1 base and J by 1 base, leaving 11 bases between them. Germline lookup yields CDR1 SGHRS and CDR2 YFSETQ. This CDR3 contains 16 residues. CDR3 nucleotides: TGCGCCAGCAGCTTGCAGGGGACTATGAACACCGGGGAGCTGTTTTTT. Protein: CASSLQGTMNTGELFF.

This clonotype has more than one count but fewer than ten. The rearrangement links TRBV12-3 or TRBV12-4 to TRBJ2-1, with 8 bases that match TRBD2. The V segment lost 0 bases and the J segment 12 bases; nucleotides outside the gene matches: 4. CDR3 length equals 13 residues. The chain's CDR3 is CASSLAFGGGQFF. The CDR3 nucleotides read TGTGCCAGCAGTTTAGCGTTCGGGGGGGGGCAGTTCTTC.

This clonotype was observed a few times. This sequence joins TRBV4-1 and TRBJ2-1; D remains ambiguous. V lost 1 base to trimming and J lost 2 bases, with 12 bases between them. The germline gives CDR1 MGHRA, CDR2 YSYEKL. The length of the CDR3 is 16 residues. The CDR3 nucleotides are TGCGCCAGCAGCCAAGTTAATCTCATAACCTACAATGAGCAGTTCTTC. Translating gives CASSQVNLITYNEQFF.

CDR3 region: CSARDVHEQYF. The CDR3 bases are TGCAGTGCTAGAGATGTCCACGAGCAGTACTTC. The rearrangement uses TRBV20-1 and TRBJ2-7; D is unresolved. Trimming removed 0 bases at V and 5 bases at J, with 5 bases between. The CDR3 extends over 11 amino acids. Per the germline V gene, CDR1 is DFQATT and CDR2 is SNEGSKA (reference sequence).

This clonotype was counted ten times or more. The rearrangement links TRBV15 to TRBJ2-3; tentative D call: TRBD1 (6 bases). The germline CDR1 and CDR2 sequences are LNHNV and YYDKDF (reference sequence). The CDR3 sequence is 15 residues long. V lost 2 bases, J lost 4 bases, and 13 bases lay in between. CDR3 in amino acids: CATSRTRGMADTQYF. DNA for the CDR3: TGTGCCACCAGCAGAACCAGGGGTATGGCAGATACGCAGTATTTT.

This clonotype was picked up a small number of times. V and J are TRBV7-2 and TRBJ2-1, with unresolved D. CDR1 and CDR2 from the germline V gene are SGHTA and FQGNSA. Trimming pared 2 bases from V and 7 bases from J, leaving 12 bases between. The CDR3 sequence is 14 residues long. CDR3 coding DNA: TGTGCCAGCAGCTTACTGGCAAATGGGAATGAGCAGTTCTTC. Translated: CASSLLANGNEQFF.

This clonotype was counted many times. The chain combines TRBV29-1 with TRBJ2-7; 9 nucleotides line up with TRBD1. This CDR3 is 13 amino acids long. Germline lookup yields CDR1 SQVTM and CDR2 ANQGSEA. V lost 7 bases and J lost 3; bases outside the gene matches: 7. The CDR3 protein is CSAKGQGGYEQYF. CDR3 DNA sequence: TGCAGCGCAAAGGGACAGGGCGGCTACGAGCAGTACTTC.

The CDR3 DNA follows: TGTGCCAGCAGCTCGTACGGGGGGGTACGCCAAGAGACCCAGTACTTC. Translation: CASSSYGGVRQETQYF. This rearrangement joins TRBV7-2 to TRBJ2-5, with 8 positions matching TRBD2. The CDR3 loop spans 16 amino acids. Germline loops: CDR1 SGHTA, CDR2 FQGNSA. V was clipped by 4 bases and J by 1 base; unmatched bases: 8.

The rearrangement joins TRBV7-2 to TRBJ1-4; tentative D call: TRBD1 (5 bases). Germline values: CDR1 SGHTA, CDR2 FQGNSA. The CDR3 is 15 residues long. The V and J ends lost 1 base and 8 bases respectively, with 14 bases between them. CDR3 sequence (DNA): TGTGCCAGCAGCTTAGACGGGAGGGGAGAGGAAAAACTGTTTTTT. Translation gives CASSLDGRGEEKLFF.

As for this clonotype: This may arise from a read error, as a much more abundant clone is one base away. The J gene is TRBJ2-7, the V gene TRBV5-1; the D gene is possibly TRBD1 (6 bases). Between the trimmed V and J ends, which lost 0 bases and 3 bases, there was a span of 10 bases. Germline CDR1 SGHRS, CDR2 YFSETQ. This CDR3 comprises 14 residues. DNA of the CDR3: TGCGCCAGCAGCTTGGGGACAGCGGACTACGAGCAGTACTTC. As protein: CASSLGTADYEQYF. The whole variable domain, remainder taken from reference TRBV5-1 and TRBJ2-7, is KAGVTQTPRYLIKTRGQQVTLSCSPISGHRSVSWYQQTPGQGLQFLFEYFSETQRNKGNFPGRFSGRQFSNSRSEMNVSTLELGDSALYLCASSLGTADYEQYFGPGTRLTVT.

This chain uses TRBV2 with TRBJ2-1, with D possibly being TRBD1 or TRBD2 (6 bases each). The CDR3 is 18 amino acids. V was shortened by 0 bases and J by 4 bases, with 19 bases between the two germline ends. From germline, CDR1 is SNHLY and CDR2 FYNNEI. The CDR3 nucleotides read TGTGCCAGCAGTGAAGCCATTGACCGTTGGGGGGCTTACAATGAGCAGTTCTTC. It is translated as CASSEAIDRWGAYNEQFF.

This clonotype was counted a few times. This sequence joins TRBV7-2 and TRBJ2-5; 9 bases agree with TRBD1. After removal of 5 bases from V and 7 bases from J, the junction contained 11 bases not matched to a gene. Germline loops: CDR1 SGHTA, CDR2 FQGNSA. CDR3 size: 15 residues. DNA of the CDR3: TGTGCCAGCAGCCCAGGACAGGGGCCAGCGTGGACCCAGTACTTC. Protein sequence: CASSPGQGPAWTQYF.

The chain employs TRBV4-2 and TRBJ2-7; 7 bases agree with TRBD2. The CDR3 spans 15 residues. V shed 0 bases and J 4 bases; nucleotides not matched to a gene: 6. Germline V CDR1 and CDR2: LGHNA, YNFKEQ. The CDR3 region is CASSQEAGELYEQYF. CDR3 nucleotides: TGTGCCAGCAGCCAAGAGGCGGGAGAACTTTACGAGCAGTACTTC.